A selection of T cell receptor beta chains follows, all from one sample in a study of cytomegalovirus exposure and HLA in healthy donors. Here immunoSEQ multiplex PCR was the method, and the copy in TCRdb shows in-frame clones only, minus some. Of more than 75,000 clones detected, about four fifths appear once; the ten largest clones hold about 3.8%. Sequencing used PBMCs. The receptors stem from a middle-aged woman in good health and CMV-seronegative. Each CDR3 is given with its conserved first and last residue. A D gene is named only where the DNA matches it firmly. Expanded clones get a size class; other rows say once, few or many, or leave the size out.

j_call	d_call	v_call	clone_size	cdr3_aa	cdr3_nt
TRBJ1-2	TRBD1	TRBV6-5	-	CASKEGTDNYGYTF	TGTGCCAGCAAAGAGGGGACAGATAACTATGGCTACACCTTC
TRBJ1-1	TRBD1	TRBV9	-	CASSVAPTGATEAFF	TGTGCCAGCAGCGTAGCCCCAACAGGGGCCACTGAAGCTTTCTTT
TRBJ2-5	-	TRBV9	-	CASSDLDLSEQETQYF	TGTGCCAGCAGCGACCTTGACTTGAGCGAACAAGAGACCCAGTACTTC
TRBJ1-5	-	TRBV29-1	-	CSAYRVPSNQPQHF	TGCAGCGCCTACAGGGTTCCGAGCAATCAGCCCCAGCATTTT
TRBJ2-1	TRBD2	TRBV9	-	CASSVPRTSGDDEQFF	TGTGCCAGCAGCGTACCCCGGACTAGCGGGGATGATGAGCAGTTCTTC
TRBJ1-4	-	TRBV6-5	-	CASSPTSTNEKLFF	TGTGCCAGCAGCCCGACAAGCACTAATGAAAAACTGTTTTTT
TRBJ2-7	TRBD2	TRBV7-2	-	CASSSRGGYEQYF	TGTGCCAGCAGCTCCCGCGGGGGTTACGAGCAGTACTTC
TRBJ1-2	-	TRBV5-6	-	CASSSDYGYTF	TGTGCCAGCAGCTCCGACTATGGCTACACCTTC
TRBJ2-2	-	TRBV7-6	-	CASSLESTGNTGELFF	TGTGCCAGCAGCTTAGAATCTACAGGGAACACCGGGGAGCTGTTTTTT
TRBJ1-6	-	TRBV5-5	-	CASSTWELRDSPLHF	TGTGCCAGCAGCACCTGGGAGCTACGGGATTCACCCCTCCACTTT
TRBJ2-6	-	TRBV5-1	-	CASSLGPRGNSGANVLTF	TGCGCCAGCAGCTTAGGACCCAGGGGTAACTCTGGGGCCAACGTCCTGACTTTC
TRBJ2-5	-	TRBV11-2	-	CASSLDAYPIQTQYF	TGTGCCAGCAGCTTAGATGCCTATCCGATCCAGACCCAGTACTTC
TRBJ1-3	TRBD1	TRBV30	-	CAWSHGRQGGGNTIYF	TGTGCCTGGAGTCACGGAAGACAGGGCGGTGGAAACACCATATATTTT
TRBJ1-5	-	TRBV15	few	CATSRVSQPQHF	TGTGCCACCAGCAGAGTGAGTCAGCCCCAGCATTTT
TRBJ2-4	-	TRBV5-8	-	CASSLPNIQYF	TGTGCCAGCAGCCTCCCAAACATTCAGTACTTC
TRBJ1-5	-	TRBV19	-	CASSPTRRGPSNQPQHF	TGTGCCAGTAGCCCCACGCGCCGCGGGCCTAGCAATCAGCCCCAGCATTTT
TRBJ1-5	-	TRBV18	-	CASQQGSNQPQHF	TGTGCCAGTCAACAGGGTAGCAATCAGCCCCAGCATTTT
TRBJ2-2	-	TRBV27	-	CASRGLSNTGELFF	TGTGCCAGCAGGGGACTCTCCAACACCGGGGAGCTGTTTTTT
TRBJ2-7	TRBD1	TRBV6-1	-	CASSELQGAREQYF	TGTGCCAGCAGTGAGTTACAGGGGGCGAGGGAGCAGTACTTC
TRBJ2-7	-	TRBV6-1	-	CASSERRDRSMAYEQYF	TGTGCCAGCAGTGAACGTCGAGACAGGAGCATGGCCTACGAGCAGTACTTC
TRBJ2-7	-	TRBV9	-	CASSVGEGTVYEQYF	TGTGCCAGCAGCGTAGGAGAGGGAACAGTCTACGAGCAGTACTTC
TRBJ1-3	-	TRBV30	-	CAWSVGGSGNTIYF	TGTGCCTGGAGTGTAGGGGGCTCTGGAAACACCATATATTTT
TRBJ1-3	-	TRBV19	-	CASSISARGPRLNTIYF	TGTGCCAGTAGTATTTCTGCCAGAGGGCCTAGACTGAACACCATATATTTT
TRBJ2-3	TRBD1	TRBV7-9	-	CASTPGQTSTDTQYF	TGTGCCAGCACCCCGGGACAGACTAGCACAGATACGCAGTATTTT
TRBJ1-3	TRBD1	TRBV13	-	CASRNTGATGNTIYF	TGTGCCAGCAGAAATACAGGGGCTACTGGAAACACCATATATTTT
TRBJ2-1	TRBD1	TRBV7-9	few	CASSSRRPVTGDNEQFF	TGTGCCAGCAGCTCCCGACGGCCCGTAACAGGGGACAATGAGCAGTTCTTC
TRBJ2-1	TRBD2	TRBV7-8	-	CASSLTSGGARGEQFF	TGTGCCAGCAGCTTAACTAGCGGGGGGGCCAGGGGTGAGCAGTTCTTC
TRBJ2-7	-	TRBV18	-	CASSQSASYEQYF	TGTGCCAGCTCACAATCTGCGTCCTACGAGCAGTACTTC
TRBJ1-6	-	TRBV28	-	CASRGGGNSPLHF	TGTGCCAGCAGGGGAGGAGGTAATTCACCCCTCCACTTT
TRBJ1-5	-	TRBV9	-	CASSAGHLSNQPQHF	TGTGCCAGCAGCGCGGGACACCTTAGCAATCAGCCCCAGCATTTT
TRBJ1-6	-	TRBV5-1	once	CASSLDRAVRNSPLHF	TGCGCCAGCAGCTTGGACAGGGCGGTTCGTAATTCACCCCTCCACTTT
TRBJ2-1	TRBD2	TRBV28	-	CASAPQRGGGFF	TGTGCCAGCGCACCCCAGCGGGGGGGTGGATTCTTC
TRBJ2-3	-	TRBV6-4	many	CASSDGGATDTQYF	TGTGCCAGCAGTGACGGGGGGGCCACAGATACGCAGTATTTT
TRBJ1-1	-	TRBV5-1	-	CASSLPTMNTEAFF	TGCGCCAGCAGCCTTCCAACAATGAACACTGAAGCTTTCTTT
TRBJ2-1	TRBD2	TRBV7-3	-	CASSRLAGGGNEQFF	TGTGCCAGCAGCCGCCTAGCGGGGGGGGGCAATGAGCAGTTCTTC
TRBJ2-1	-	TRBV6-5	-	CASSYSTTYNEQFF	TGTGCCAGCAGTTACTCGACTACATACAATGAGCAGTTCTTC
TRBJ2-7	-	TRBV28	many	CASSLGRPFYEQYF	TGTGCCAGCAGTCTCGGCAGGCCTTTCTACGAGCAGTACTTC
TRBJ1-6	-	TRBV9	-	CASSVSQDSPLHF	TGTGCCAGCAGCGTCTCACAGGATTCACCCCTCCACTTT
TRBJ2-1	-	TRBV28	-	CASSPAVDEQFF	TGTGCCAGCAGTCCGGCGGTTGATGAGCAGTTCTTC
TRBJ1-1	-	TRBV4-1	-	CASSQVSREATEAFF	TGCGCCAGCAGCCAAGTGTCCAGGGAGGCCACTGAAGCTTTCTTT
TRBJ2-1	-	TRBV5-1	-	CASSLVSSLGQRISSYNEQFF	TGCGCCAGCAGCTTGGTTTCATCTCTCGGACAGAGGATAAGCTCCTACAATGAGCAGTTCTTC
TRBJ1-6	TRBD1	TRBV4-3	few	CASSHGTGYNSPLHF	TGCGCCAGCAGCCACGGGACAGGGTATAATTCACCCCTCCACTTT
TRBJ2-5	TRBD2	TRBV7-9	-	CASSFRSSGGQETQYF	TGTGCCAGCAGCTTTAGGTCCAGCGGGGGGCAAGAGACCCAGTACTTC
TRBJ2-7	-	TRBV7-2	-	CASSLEGGYEQYF	TGTGCCAGCAGCTTAGAGGGAGGCTACGAGCAGTACTTC